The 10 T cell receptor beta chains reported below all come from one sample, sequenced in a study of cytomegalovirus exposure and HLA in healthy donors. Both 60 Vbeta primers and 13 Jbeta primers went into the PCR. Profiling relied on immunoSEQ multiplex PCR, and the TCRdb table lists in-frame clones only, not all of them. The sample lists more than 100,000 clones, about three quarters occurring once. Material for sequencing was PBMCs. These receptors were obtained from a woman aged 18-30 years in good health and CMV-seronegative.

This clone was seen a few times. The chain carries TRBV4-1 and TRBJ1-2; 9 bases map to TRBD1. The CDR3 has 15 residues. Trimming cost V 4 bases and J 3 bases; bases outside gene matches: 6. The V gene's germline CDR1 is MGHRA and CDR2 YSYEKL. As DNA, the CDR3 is TGCGCCAGCAGCCCAACAGGGGGCGAGGACTATGGCTACACCTTC. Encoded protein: CASSPTGGEDYGYTF.

The CDR3 nucleotides are TGCGCCAGCAGCTTACAGGGCGGAAACACCATATATTTT. Encoded protein: CASSLQGGNTIYF. This sequence joins TRBV5-1 and TRBJ1-3; the D gene is possibly TRBD1 (6 bases). Germline CDR1 and CDR2: SGHRS and YFSETQ. The V end was cut by 2 bases, the J end by 4 bases, with 7 bases between. The CDR3 loop spans 13 amino acids.

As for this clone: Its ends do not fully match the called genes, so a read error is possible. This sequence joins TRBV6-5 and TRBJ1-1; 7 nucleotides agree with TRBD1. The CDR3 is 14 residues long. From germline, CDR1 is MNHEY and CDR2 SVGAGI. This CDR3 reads CASSYATGNAEAFF. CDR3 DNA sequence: TGTGCCAGCAGTTACGCGACAGGGAACGCTGAAGCTTTCTTT.

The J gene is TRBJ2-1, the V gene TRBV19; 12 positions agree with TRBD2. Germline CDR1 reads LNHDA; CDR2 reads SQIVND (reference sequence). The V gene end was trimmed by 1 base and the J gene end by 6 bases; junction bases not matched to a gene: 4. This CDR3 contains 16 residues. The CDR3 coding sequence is TGTGCCAGTAGTATAGGACTAGCGGGAGTCGCCAATGAGCAGTTCTTC. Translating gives CASSIGLAGVANEQFF.

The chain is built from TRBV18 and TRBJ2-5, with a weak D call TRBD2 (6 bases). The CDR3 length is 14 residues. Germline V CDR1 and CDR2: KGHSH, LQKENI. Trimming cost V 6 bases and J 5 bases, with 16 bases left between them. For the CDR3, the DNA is TGTGCCAGCTCGGGAGGCGCGGGATCGGAGACCCAGTACTTC. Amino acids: CASSGGAGSETQYF.

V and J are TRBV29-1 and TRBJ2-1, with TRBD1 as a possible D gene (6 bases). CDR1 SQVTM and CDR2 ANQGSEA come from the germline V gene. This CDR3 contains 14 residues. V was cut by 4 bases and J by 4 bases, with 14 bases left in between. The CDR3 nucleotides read TGCAGCGTTGTGGGGGCGGTGGGTTACAATGAGCAGTTCTTC. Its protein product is CSVVGAVGYNEQFF.

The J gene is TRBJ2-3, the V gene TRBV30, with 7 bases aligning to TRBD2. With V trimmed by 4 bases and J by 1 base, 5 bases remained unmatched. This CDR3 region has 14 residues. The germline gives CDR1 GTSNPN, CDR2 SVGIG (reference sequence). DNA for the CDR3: TGTGCCTGGAATGCGGGAGCCGGCACAGATACGCAGTATTTT. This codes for CAWNAGAGTDTQYF.

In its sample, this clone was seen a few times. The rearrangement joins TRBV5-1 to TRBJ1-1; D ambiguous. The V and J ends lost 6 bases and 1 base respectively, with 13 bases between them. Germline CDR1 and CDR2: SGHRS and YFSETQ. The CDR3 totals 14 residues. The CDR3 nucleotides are TGCGCCAGCACCCTTGGTTCGGGGAACACTGAAGCTTTCTTT. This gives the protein CASTLGSGNTEAFF.

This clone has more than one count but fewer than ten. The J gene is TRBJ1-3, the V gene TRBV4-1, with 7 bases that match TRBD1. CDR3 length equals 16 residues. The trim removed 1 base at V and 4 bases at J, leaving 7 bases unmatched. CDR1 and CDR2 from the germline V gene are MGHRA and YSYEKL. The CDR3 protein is CASSQVSQGLGNTIYF. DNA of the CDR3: TGCGCCAGCAGCCAAGTTTCACAGGGGCTAGGAAACACCATATATTTT.

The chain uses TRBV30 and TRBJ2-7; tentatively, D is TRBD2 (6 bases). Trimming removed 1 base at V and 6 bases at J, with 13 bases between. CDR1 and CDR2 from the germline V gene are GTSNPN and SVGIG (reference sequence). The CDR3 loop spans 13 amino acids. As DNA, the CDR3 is TGTGCCTGGAGTGCCGATCTAGCGCGCGAGCAGTACTTC. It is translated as CAWSADLAREQYF. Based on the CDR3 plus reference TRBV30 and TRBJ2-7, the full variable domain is SQTIHQWPATLVQPVGSPLSLECTVEGTSNPNLYWYRQAAGRGLQLLFYSVGIGQISSEVPQNLSASRPQDRQFILSSKKLLLSDSGFYLCAWSADLAREQYFGPGTRLTVT.